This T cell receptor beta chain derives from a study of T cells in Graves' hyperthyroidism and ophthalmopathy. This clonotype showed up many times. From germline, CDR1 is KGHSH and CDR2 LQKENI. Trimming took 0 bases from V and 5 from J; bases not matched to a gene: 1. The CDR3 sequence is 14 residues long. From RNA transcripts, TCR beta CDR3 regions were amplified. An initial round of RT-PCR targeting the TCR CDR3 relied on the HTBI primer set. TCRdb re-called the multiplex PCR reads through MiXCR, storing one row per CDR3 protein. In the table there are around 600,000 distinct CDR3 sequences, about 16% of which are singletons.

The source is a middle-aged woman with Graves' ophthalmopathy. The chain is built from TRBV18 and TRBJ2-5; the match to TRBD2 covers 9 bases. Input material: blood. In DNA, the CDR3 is TGTGCCAGCTCACCACCTAGCGGGGGCGAGACCCAGTACTTC. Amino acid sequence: CASSPPSGGETQYF.